This TCR beta chain was found in a study of blood T cell repertoires in COVID-19. Study-level background: From the United States, Italy and Spain came samples of acute and convalescent COVID-19.

How the authors handled the data: Estimation of nucleated cell counts was performed using reference gene primer amplification. TCRdb keeps only in-frame clones here, not all; method: immunoSEQ multiplex PCR. Clone size and V and J calls were adopted from that table, with D and trimming inferred from the DNA. This table holds about 92,000 clones, roughly 80% found once. The CDR3 totals 14 residues. Per the germline V gene, CDR1 is MDHEN and CDR2 is SYDVKM. V lost 4 bases and J lost 2, with 11 bases in between. The TCR was taken from a woman aged 80 or over with active or convalescent COVID-19. The sample comprised peripheral blood. The chain employs TRBV28 and TRBJ1-2; D perhaps matches TRBD1 (5 bases). CDR3 region: CASSSGGANYGYTF. The CDR3 DNA follows: TGTGCCAGCAGTTCTGGTGGGGCAAACTATGGCTACACCTTC.